One and the same sample provided the 29 T cell receptor beta chains below, sequenced in a study of chemoradiotherapy in HPV16-positive cancers. Sequenced by immunoSEQ multiplex PCR; TCRdb stores in-frame clones only, minus some. The sample gives about 36,000 clones, 92% of which show up once; 3% to 4% is in the top ten. The material was blood, obtained from a patient who underwent chemoradiotherapy. These receptors were taken from a human donor with HPV-associated anogenital cancer.

The chain combines TRBV28 with TRBJ1-6; D ambiguous. V shed 1 base and J shed 7 bases, with 23 bases lying between them. CDR1 MDHEN and CDR2 SYDVKM come from the germline V gene. The CDR3 has 19 amino acids. CDR3: CASSLFTLRIGPQNSPLHF. CDR3 DNA sequence: TGTGCCAGCAGTTTATTTACTTTAAGAATAGGCCCTCAGAATTCACCCCTCCACTTT.

V is TRBV6-5 and J is TRBJ2-3; tentative D call: TRBD2 (6 bases). V lost 2 bases and J lost 11, with 17 bases in between. The germline V gene encodes CDR1 MNHEY and CDR2 SVGAGI. The CDR3 consists of 14 residues. The CDR3 sequence: CASSYGDSSWKQYF. DNA of the CDR3: TGTGCCAGCAGTTACGGGGACTCCTCGTGGAAGCAGTATTTT.

As DNA, the CDR3 is TGTGCCAGCAGCATCCAGGGGTTGGATGAGCAGTTCTTC. It encodes CASSIQGLDEQFF. The chain has TRBV7-6 and TRBJ2-1; D may be TRBD1 (6 bases). The V gene's germline CDR1 is SGHVS and CDR2 FNYEAQ. Deletions cut 5 bases from V and 8 bases from J, with 13 bases between. This CDR3 has 13 residues.

The chain joins TRBV27 to TRBJ1-2; tentative D call: TRBD1 (6 bases). The germline V and J ends were trimmed by 6 bases and 2 bases, with 16 bases remaining between them. The CDR3 consists of 15 residues. CDR1 and CDR2 from the germline V gene are MNHEY and SMNVEV (reference sequence). The CDR3 loop reads CASSPGYRVNYGYTF. CDR3 DNA sequence: TGTGCCAGCAGCCCGGGGTACAGGGTCAACTATGGCTACACCTTC.

The chain links TRBV9 to TRBJ1-5; D uncertain. V lost 3 bases to trimming and J lost 6 bases, with 13 bases between them. The CDR3 is 14 residues long. Germline CDR1 is SGDLS and CDR2 is YYNGEE. For the CDR3, the DNA is TGTGCCAGCAGCGAAAGGGTAGGCGGTCAGCCCCAGCATTTT. This codes for CASSERVGGQPQHF.

The chain has TRBV12-5 and TRBJ1-1, with D unresolved. CDR1 and CDR2 from the germline V gene are LGHNT and FRNRAP. This CDR3 has 16 amino acids. Trimming cost V 4 bases and J 5 bases, with 20 bases left between them. The CDR3 here is CASGWSGVDLETEAFF. The CDR3 coding sequence is TGTGCTAGTGGTTGGAGTGGGGTCGACCTGGAAACTGAAGCTTTCTTT.

The rearrangement uses TRBV2 and TRBJ2-5; D unclear. Germline loops: CDR1 SNHLY, CDR2 FYNNEI. V was clipped by 7 bases and J by 3 bases, with 18 bases between them. The CDR3 is 15 residues long. The chain's CDR3 is CASNKGSSKEETQYF. The DNA of the CDR3 is TGTGCCAGCAACAAGGGCTCCTCCAAGGAAGAGACCCAGTACTTC.

The chain links TRBV30 to TRBJ2-5; TRBD1 or TRBD2 may be the D gene (6 bases each). The germline V gene encodes CDR1 GTSNPN and CDR2 SVGIG (reference sequence). With 0 bases removed from V and 6 bases from J, the gap between germline ends came to 14 bases. The CDR3 is 14 amino acids. This CDR3 reads CAWSVPGGRKTQYF. The CDR3 region has the DNA TGTGCCTGGAGTGTACCCGGGGGCCGAAAGACCCAGTACTTC.

The chain employs TRBV4-3 and TRBJ1-6; D uncertain. The V gene lost 0 bases and the J gene lost 9 bases, with 24 bases spanning the gap. Germline V gives CDR1 LGHNA, CDR2 YSLEER. This CDR3 has 19 residues. CDR3 in amino acids: CASSQDYMLIGRRASPLHF. The DNA of the CDR3 is TGCGCCAGCAGCCAAGATTATATGCTCATCGGCCGAAGGGCTTCACCCCTCCACTTT.

The J gene is TRBJ2-7, the V gene TRBV19, with 9 bases aligning to TRBD1. Germline assignment: CDR1 LNHDA and CDR2 SQIVND (reference sequence). This CDR3 is 15 amino acids long. With 4 bases clipped from V and 0 bases from J, the junction kept 4 bases outside the gene matches. This chain's CDR3 is CASSSGQGSSYEQYF. The DNA of the CDR3 is TGTGCCAGTAGTAGCGGACAGGGGAGCTCCTACGAGCAGTACTTC.

This clone was observed once. CDR3: CASSQVPDQPQHF. CDR3 nucleotides: TGCGCCAGCAGCCAAGTGCCAGACCAGCCCCAGCATTTT. The rearrangement joins TRBV4-1 to TRBJ1-5; D ambiguous. The CDR3 loop spans 13 amino acids. Germline CDR1 and CDR2: MGHRA and YSYEKL. The ends were cut back, 1 base at V and 7 bases at J, with 8 bases in the middle.

This rearrangement joins TRBV29-1 to TRBJ1-2, with TRBD1 matching over 7 bases. Germline loops: CDR1 SQVTM, CDR2 ANQGSEA. V gave up 7 bases and J gave up 8 bases; unmatched junction bases: 7. CDR3 length: 11 amino acids. This chain's CDR3 is CSATLGGGYTF. The DNA of the CDR3 is TGCAGCGCCACCCTAGGGGGCGGCTACACCTTC.

This clone appeared once. This chain links TRBV19 with TRBJ1-1, with D tentatively TRBD1 (6 bases). Germline V gives CDR1 LNHDA, CDR2 SQIVND (reference sequence). Trimming shortened V by 4 bases and J by 6 bases, and 18 bases separated the two germline ends. The CDR3 has 15 residues. For the CDR3, the DNA is TGTGCCAGTAGTACCGGGACATCCCCCAGCGCTGAAGCTTTCTTT. Protein: CASSTGTSPSAEAFF.

This clone has a single count. The chain employs TRBV9 and TRBJ2-5; 9 bases are shared with TRBD1. Trimming took 3 bases from V and 3 from J; bases not matched to a gene: 9. Germline values: CDR1 SGDLS, CDR2 YYNGEE. The length of the CDR3 is 16 residues. The CDR3 DNA follows: TGTGCCAGCAGCGCGGGGGACAGGGTCTTTAAAGAGACCCAGTACTTC. Protein product: CASSAGDRVFKETQYF.

The chain couples TRBV5-5 to TRBJ1-2; the D gene is possibly TRBD1 (5 bases). This CDR3 is 13 amino acids long. CDR1 and CDR2 (germline): SGHKS, YYEKEE (reference sequence). Between the trimmed V and J ends, which lost 10 bases and 6 bases, there was a span of 19 bases. DNA of the CDR3: TGTGCCGGGACGGCGGGGGAACCAGATGGCTACACCTTC. Translation gives CAGTAGEPDGYTF.

The genes are TRBV28 and TRBJ2-7; TRBD1 might be the D (6 bases). Germline loops: CDR1 MDHEN, CDR2 SYDVKM. There are 17 residues in the CDR3. Trimming stripped 2 bases from V and 0 bases from J, with 17 bases between. As DNA, the CDR3 is TGTGCCAGCAGTTTACCCGGGACAAATTATAGCTCCTACGAGCAGTACTTC. Its protein is CASSLPGTNYSSYEQYF. The complete variable domain, with remaining parts taken from reference TRBV28 and TRBJ2-7, reads DVKVTQSSRYLVKRTGEKVFLECVQDMDHENMFWYRQDPGLGLRLIYFSYDVKMKEKGDIPEGYSVSREKKERFSLILESASTNQTSMYLCASSLPGTNYSSYEQYFGPGTRLTVT.

The genes are TRBV7-2 and TRBJ1-4; 10 positions agree with TRBD1. CDR1 and CDR2 from the germline V gene are SGHTA and FQGNSA. With V trimmed by 5 bases and J by 8 bases, 5 bases remained unmatched. The CDR3 spans 14 residues. The DNA for the CDR3 is TGTGCCAGCAGCCCGACAGGGGGCTTCGAAAAACTGTTTTTT. Protein sequence: CASSPTGGFEKLFF.

The chain is built from TRBV5-1 and TRBJ1-2, with 7 positions matching TRBD1. This CDR3 is built from 18 residues. The V gene end was trimmed by 4 bases and the J gene end by 4 bases; junction bases not matched to a gene: 19. The germline gives CDR1 SGHRS, CDR2 YFSETQ. The DNA for the CDR3 is TGCGCCAGCAGCGCGCCACAGGGGAGGGCATCGGGTTTCTATGGCTACACCTTC. Its protein is CASSAPQGRASGFYGYTF.

J is TRBJ2-2 and V is TRBV6-1; D not resolved. With 1 base removed from V and 6 bases from J, the gap between germline ends came to 12 bases. The V gene's germline CDR1 is MNHNS and CDR2 SASEGT. The length of the CDR3 is 15 residues. The CDR3 DNA reads TGTGCCAGCAGTGAAGGGGCGGATATACCCGGGGAGCTGTTTTTT. The encoded protein is CASSEGADIPGELFF.

This chain links TRBV5-6 with TRBJ2-7; no firm D call. The CDR3 loop spans 14 amino acids. CDR1 and CDR2 from the germline V gene are SGHDT and YYEEEE. The V and J ends lost 1 base and 0 bases respectively, with 8 bases between them. DNA of the CDR3: TGTGCCAGCAGCTTGAGTGGCAGCTCCTACGAGCAGTACTTC. This codes for CASSLSGSSYEQYF.

The chain combines TRBV9 with TRBJ1-1, with TRBD1 identical over 7 bases. The CDR3 length is 16 residues. V trimming: 4 bases; J trimming: 0 bases; junction bases outside the gene matches: 9. CDR1 is SGDLS and CDR2 is YYNGEE in the germline V gene. The DNA of the CDR3 is TGTGCCAGCAGCCCTCGGGACAGATACATGAACACTGAAGCTTTCTTT. Protein product: CASSPRDRYMNTEAFF. The whole variable domain, remainder taken from reference TRBV9 and TRBJ1-1, is DSGVTQTPKHLITATGQRVTLRCSPRSGDLSVYWYQQSLDQGLQFLIQYYNGEERAKGNILERFSAQQFPDLHSELNLSSLELGDSALYFCASSPRDRYMNTEAFFGQGTRLTVV.

The chain couples TRBV5-1 to TRBJ2-7; D is unresolved. V dropped 2 bases and J dropped 2 bases, with 11 bases sitting between them. Germline CDR1 SGHRS, CDR2 YFSETQ. There are 14 residues in the CDR3. The CDR3 protein is CASSFWISAYEQYF. CDR3 DNA: TGCGCCAGCAGCTTCTGGATATCAGCCTACGAGCAGTACTTC. The entire variable domain, with the rest obtained from reference TRBV5-1 and TRBJ2-7, is as follows: KAGVTQTPRYLIKTRGQQVTLSCSPISGHRSVSWYQQTPGQGLQFLFEYFSETQRNKGNFPGRFSGRQFSNSRSEMNVSTLELGDSALYLCASSFWISAYEQYFGPGTRLTVT.

V gene TRBV5-1 combines with J gene TRBJ2-1; 10 bases align to TRBD2. CDR3 length equals 19 residues. V dropped 0 bases and J dropped 0; count of bases not matched to a gene: 9. Germline V CDR1 and CDR2: SGHRS, YFSETQ. CDR3 loop: CASSLVGSGGSSSYNEQFF. CDR3 in DNA: TGCGCCAGCAGCTTGGTGGGTAGCGGGGGGTCGAGCTCCTACAATGAGCAGTTCTTC. The entire variable domain, with the rest obtained from reference TRBV5-1 and TRBJ2-1, is as follows: KAGVTQTPRYLIKTRGQQVTLSCSPISGHRSVSWYQQTPGQGLQFLFEYFSETQRNKGNFPGRFSGRQFSNSRSEMNVSTLELGDSALYLCASSLVGSGGSSSYNEQFFGPGTRLTVL.

The chain has TRBV28 and TRBJ1-4, with 9 bases that match TRBD1. J was trimmed by 5 bases and V by 4 bases; bases with no gene match: 5. Germline CDR1 and CDR2: MDHEN and SYDVKM. CDR3 length equals 15 residues. The CDR3: CASSSPGQGNEKLFF. The CDR3 DNA reads TGTGCCAGCAGTTCTCCGGGACAGGGAAATGAAAAACTGTTTTTT.

This rearrangement joins TRBV11-3 to TRBJ2-2; D is unresolved. The germline V gene has CDR1 SGHNT and CDR2 YENEEA. This CDR3 spans 13 amino acids. V lost 3 bases to trimming and J lost 4 bases, with 6 bases between them. In DNA, the CDR3 is TGTGCCAGCAGCTTTCGGTTCACCGGGGAGCTGTTTTTT. This sequence encodes CASSFRFTGELFF.

This chain uses TRBV7-2 with TRBJ1-6; D uncertain. The germline V gene has CDR1 SGHTA and CDR2 FQGNSA. The CDR3 runs 16 residues. Trimming cost V 5 bases and J 0 bases, with 11 bases left between them. The CDR3, as DNA: TGTGCCAGCAGCAAAAGACAAAGCTCCTATAATTCACCCCTCCACTTT. This translates into CASSKRQSSYNSPLHF.

This sequence joins TRBV5-4 and TRBJ2-5; TRBD1 agrees at 7 bases. V shed 3 bases, J shed 6 bases, and the junction held 11 bases outside the gene matches. The CDR3 is 15 residues long. The germline V gene has CDR1 SGHNT and CDR2 YYREEE (reference sequence). The CDR3 here is CASSSPDRVGKTQYF. The CDR3 DNA reads as TGTGCCAGCAGCTCCCCTGACAGGGTCGGTAAGACCCAGTACTTC.

The rearrangement joins TRBV4-1 to TRBJ1-2; the D is unclear. The CDR3 totals 13 residues. Trimming pared 4 bases from V and 2 bases from J, leaving 8 bases between. Germline-derived CDR1 and CDR2 are MGHRA and YSYEKL. The chain's CDR3 is CASSPSANYGYTF. In DNA form, the CDR3 reads TGCGCCAGCAGCCCTTCCGCAAACTATGGCTACACCTTC.

The V gene is TRBV5-6, the J gene TRBJ2-5, with TRBD2 identical over 8 bases. This CDR3 has 14 amino acids. Germline loops: CDR1 SGHDT, CDR2 YYEEEE. J gave up 5 bases and V 4 bases, and 7 bases lay outside the gene matches. CDR3 in DNA: TGTGCCAGCAGCCTCGGGGGGGCGGCGGAGACCCAGTACTTC. It codes for CASSLGGAAETQYF.